One sample yielded the 7 T cell receptor beta chains listed below, sequenced in a study of blood T cell repertoires in COVID-19. The repertoire was sequenced with immunoSEQ multiplex PCR; TCRdb's copy has only in-frame clones and lacks some. The sample holds 150,000 to 180,000 clones, under 95% seen once. Sequences were obtained from peripheral blood. These receptors were obtained from a man aged 45 to 65 with acute or convalescent COVID-19.

The chain joins TRBV9 to TRBJ1-2, with unresolved D. CDR1 SGDLS and CDR2 YYNGEE come from the germline V gene. This CDR3 is 14 amino acids long. V was cut by 7 bases and J by 1 base, with 14 bases left in between. The CDR3 nucleotides are TGTGCCAGCGCCCGCGGCGGGTTTAACTATGGCTACACCTTC. It codes for CASARGGFNYGYTF.

The rearrangement uses TRBV3-1 (or the pseudogene TRBV3-2) and TRBJ1-6; 7 bases agree with TRBD1. There are 16 residues in the CDR3. V gave up 4 bases and J gave up 6 bases; unmatched junction bases: 9. Germline V lookup: CDR1 LGHDT, CDR2 YNNKEL (reference sequence). The CDR3 reads CASSPQRQGGNSPLHF. CDR3 in DNA: TGTGCCAGCAGCCCCCAACGACAGGGAGGTAATTCACCCCTCCACTTT.

V is TRBV2 and J is TRBJ1-3, with a weak D call TRBD1 (5 bases). The CDR3 loop spans 15 amino acids. Deletions cut 5 bases from V and 0 bases from J, with 11 bases between. From germline, CDR1 is SNHLY and CDR2 FYNNEI. Written as DNA, the CDR3 is TGTGCCAGCAGTTCGGACACGCTCTCTGGAAACACCATATATTTT. Translation: CASSSDTLSGNTIYF.

The chain links TRBV6-2 or TRBV6-3 to TRBJ1-6; 7 positions agree with TRBD1. CDR1 and CDR2 (germline): MNHEY, SVGEGT. V dropped 5 bases and J dropped 5; count of bases not matched to a gene: 6. The CDR3 is made up of 15 amino acids. CDR3 residues: CASSHRDRNNSPLHF. As DNA, the CDR3 is TGTGCCAGCAGTCACCGGGACAGAAATAATTCACCCCTCCACTTT.

The rearrangement joins TRBV5-5 to TRBJ1-2; 10 bases match TRBD1. V shed 0 bases, J shed 8 bases, and the junction held 13 bases outside the gene matches. Germline CDR1 SGHKS, CDR2 YYEKEE (reference sequence). The CDR3 is made up of 17 amino acids. The CDR3 is CASSLARLGQGLYGYTF. Here the CDR3 DNA reads TGTGCCAGCAGCTTGGCTCGCTTGGGACAGGGGCTCTACGGCTACACCTTC.

This rearrangement joins TRBV4-3 to TRBJ1-1, with D possibly being TRBD1 (6 bases). V was trimmed by 3 bases and J by 1 base, leaving 9 bases between them. From germline, CDR1 is LGHNA and CDR2 YSLEER. The CDR3 consists of 14 residues. The CDR3 sequence is CASSHLQGNTEAFF. The CDR3 DNA sequence: TGCGCCAGCAGCCACCTACAGGGGAACACTGAAGCTTTCTTT.

V gene TRBV6-2 or TRBV6-3 combines with J gene TRBJ1-5; the D gene is possibly TRBD1 (5 bases). CDR1 is MNHEY, CDR2 SVGEGT, per germline. CDR3 size: 15 residues. Trimming left V 6 bases short and J 4 bases short, with 16 bases between. CDR3 in amino acids: CASSPGGRRNQPQHF. CDR3 nucleotide sequence: TGTGCCAGCAGCCCGGGGGGACGTAGGAATCAGCCCCAGCATTTT.